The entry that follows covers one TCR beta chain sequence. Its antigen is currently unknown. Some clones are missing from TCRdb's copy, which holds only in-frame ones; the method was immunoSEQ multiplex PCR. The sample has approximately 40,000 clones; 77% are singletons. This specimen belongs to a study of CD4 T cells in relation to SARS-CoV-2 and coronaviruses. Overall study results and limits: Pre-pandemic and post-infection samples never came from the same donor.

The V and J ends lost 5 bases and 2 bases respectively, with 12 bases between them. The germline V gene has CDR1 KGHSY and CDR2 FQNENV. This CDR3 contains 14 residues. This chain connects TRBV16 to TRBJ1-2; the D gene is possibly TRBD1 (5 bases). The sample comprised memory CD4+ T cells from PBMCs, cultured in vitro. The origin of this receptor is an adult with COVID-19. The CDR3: CASSLMTENYGYTF. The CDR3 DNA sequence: TGTGCCAGCAGCTTAATGACAGAAAACTATGGCTACACCTTC.